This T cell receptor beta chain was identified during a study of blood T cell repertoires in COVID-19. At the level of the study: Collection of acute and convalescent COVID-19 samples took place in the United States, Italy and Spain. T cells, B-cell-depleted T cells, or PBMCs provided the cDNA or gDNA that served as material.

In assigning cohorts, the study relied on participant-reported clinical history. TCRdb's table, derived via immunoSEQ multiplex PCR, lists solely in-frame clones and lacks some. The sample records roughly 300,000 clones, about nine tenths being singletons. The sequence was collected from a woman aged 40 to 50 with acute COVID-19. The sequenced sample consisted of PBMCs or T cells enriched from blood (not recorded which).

In nucleotides, the CDR3 is TGTGCCAGCGCGCCGGGACAGAATGAAAAACTGTTTTTT. Amino acids: CASAPGQNEKLFF. V and J are TRBV18 and TRBJ1-4; 7 bases are shared with TRBD1. From germline, CDR1 is KGHSH and CDR2 LQKENI. The J segment lost 5 bases and the V segment lost 8 bases, leaving 5 bases of the junction unmatched. The CDR3 totals 13 residues. Full variable domain (missing parts from reference TRBV18 and TRBJ1-4): NAGVMQNPRHLVRRRGQEARLRCSPMKGHSHVYWYRQLPEEGLKFMVYLQKENIIDESGMPKERFSAEFPKEGPSILRIQQVVRGDSAAYFCASAPGQNEKLFFGSGTQLSVL.